This record looks at one TCR beta chain sequence and its context. Its antigen is undetermined. This sample was included in a study of cytomegalovirus exposure and HLA in healthy donors. Germline CDR1 SGHAT, CDR2 FQNNGV. The V gene lost 1 base and the J gene lost 3 bases, with 7 bases spanning the gap. The CDR3 extends over 14 amino acids. Study observations and caveats: Reportedly, TCR beta sequences accurately predicted HLA-A and HLA-B alleles in most subjects. The investigators catalogued some 150 TCR beta chains as cytomegalovirus-associated. Later analysis associated a missense DCLRE1C variant with TCR beta V- and J-gene trimming.

60 Vbeta and 13 Jbeta primers were used in PCR. Study processing details: It was a later analysis that counted around 85 million unique TCR beta chains, of which some 12 million were shared. Clones were sequenced by immunoSEQ multiplex PCR, and TCRdb holds only the in-frame ones, with some missing. The V and J calls and the clone size are those of that table, but D and trimming were determined from the DNA. Among about 120,000 clones, 75% to 90% were seen once, and the ten largest hold 7.5% to 9.5%. Sequenced: PBMCs. The sequence derives from a female donor in good health and CMV-seropositive. This chain joins TRBV11-2 and TRBJ1-5; D gene uncertain. The CDR3 sequence is CASSLAGSNQPQHF. The CDR3 region has the DNA TGTGCCAGCAGCTTAGCCGGGTCCAATCAGCCCCAGCATTTT.